This is a list of T cell receptor beta chains from one sample in a study of blood T cell repertoires in COVID-19. The table came from immunoSEQ multiplex PCR; TCRdb's copy has only in-frame clones and leaves some out. In the table there are about 140,000 clones, over 80% of which are singletons. The source material was peripheral blood. The receptors come from a man over 45 with active COVID-19. Both conserved end residues are part of each CDR3. A D gene is named only where the DNA matches it firmly. Not all rows give a size; the values are once, few, many and, for expanded clones, a class.

j_call d_call clone_size v_call cdr3_aa cdr3_nt
TRBJ1-1 TRBD1 NA TRBV29-1 CSVEDRGRRTEAFF TGCAGCGTTGAAGACAGGGGGCGTCGCACTGAAGCTTTCTTT
TRBJ2-5 NA NA TRBV5-1 CASSSQGIQETQYF TGCGCCAGCAGCTCCCAGGGTATACAAGAGACCCAGTACTTC
TRBJ1-1 TRBD1 NA TRBV2 CASSEAGTGGTEAFF TGTGCCAGCAGTGAAGCCGGGACAGGGGGCACTGAAGCTTTCTTT
TRBJ1-2 TRBD1 NA TRBV2 CARVKAGQPYGYTF TGTGCCAGGGTAAAGGCGGGACAGCCCTATGGCTACACCTTC
TRBJ1-2 TRBD1 few TRBV3-1/TRBV3-2 CASSQKANRGPFYGYTF TGTGCCAGCAGCCAAAAAGCCAACAGGGGCCCTTTCTATGGCTACACCTTC
TRBJ1-2 NA NA TRBV4-3 CASSQDFGQTENGYTF TGCGCCAGCAGCCAAGATTTTGGACAGACGGAAAATGGCTACACCTTC
TRBJ1-4 NA NA TRBV1 CTSSITGVLEKLFF TGCACCAGCAGCATAACAGGGGTATTGGAAAAACTGTTTTTT
TRBJ1-2 NA few TRBV19 CASSIWPFWGYTF TGTGCCAGTAGTATTTGGCCATTTTGGGGCTACACCTTC
TRBJ1-1 NA NA TRBV19 CASSSPTGQTTLNTEAFF TGTGCCAGTAGTTCCCCCACAGGGCAGACAACGTTGAACACTGAAGCTTTCTTT
TRBJ1-2 TRBD1 NA TRBV6-6 CASEQGDYGYTF TGTGCCAGCGAACAGGGGGACTATGGCTACACCTTC
TRBJ1-1 NA NA TRBV2 CASRDTYMNTEAFF TGTGCCAGCAGGGACACCTACATGAACACTGAAGCTTTCTTT
TRBJ1-2 TRBD1 once TRBV25-1 CASSEPGTVYGYTF TGTGCCAGCAGTGAACCCGGGACAGTCTATGGCTACACCTTC
TRBJ2-2 NA NA TRBV24-1 CATSDLGSGELFF TGTGCCACCAGTGATTTAGGGAGCGGGGAGCTGTTTTTT
TRBJ1-5 TRBD1 NA TRBV6-2/TRBV6-3 CASSYRYRDRAGRNQPQHF TGTGCCAGCAGTTACCGATACCGGGACAGGGCTGGTCGCAATCAGCCCCAGCATTTT
TRBJ1-4 NA once TRBV6-5 CASRRGEKLFF TGTGCCAGCCGACGGGGTGAAAAACTGTTTTTT
TRBJ1-4 TRBD1 NA TRBV6-6 CASRTTGDEKLFF TGTGCCAGCAGGACGACAGGGGATGAAAAACTGTTTTTT
TRBJ1-2 NA NA TRBV10-3 CAISPSGGYGYTF TGTGCCATCAGTCCCTCCGGGGGGTATGGCTACACCTTC
TRBJ1-1 TRBD1 NA TRBV9 CASSRRQGANTEAFF TGTGCCAGCAGCAGGCGACAGGGGGCGAACACTGAAGCTTTCTTT
TRBJ1-1 TRBD1 NA TRBV27 CASSSGLRGTEAFF TGTGCCAGCAGTTCCGGACTCAGGGGGACTGAAGCTTTCTTT
TRBJ2-7 NA NA TRBV29-1 CSAAGTYEQYF TGCAGCGCGGCCGGGACCTACGAGCAGTACTTC
TRBJ1-1 TRBD1 NA TRBV5-6 CASSTHRDRAFF TGTGCCAGCAGCACGCACCGGGACAGAGCTTTCTTT
TRBJ1-4 NA NA TRBV12-5 CASGLGRVNEKLFF TGTGCTAGTGGTTTGGGGAGGGTTAATGAAAAACTGTTTTTT
TRBJ2-2 NA few TRBV13 CASTPSWTLTGELFF TGTGCCAGCACTCCTAGTTGGACACTCACCGGGGAGCTGTTTTTT
TRBJ1-2 TRBD1 NA TRBV5-4 CASSLLQGAYGYTF TGTGCCAGCAGCTTGCTACAGGGGGCGTATGGCTACACCTTC
TRBJ2-7 NA NA TRBV28 CASRAGGPAYEQYF TGTGCCAGCAGGGCAGGGGGGCCAGCCTACGAGCAGTACTTC
TRBJ2-2 NA NA TRBV5-5 CASSPIPRGSPGELFF TGTGCCAGCAGCCCGATTCCCAGGGGCTCCCCCGGGGAGCTGTTTTTT
TRBJ1-3 NA NA TRBV5-4 CASSSPPTATGNTIYF TGTGCCAGCAGCTCGCCCCCGACAGCAACTGGAAACACCATATATTTT
TRBJ1-1 NA NA TRBV19 CASRTDGLNTEAFF TGTGCCAGTAGGACAGATGGATTGAACACTGAAGCTTTCTTT
TRBJ1-6 NA NA TRBV5-4 CASSLRAGNNSPLHF TGTGCCAGCAGCTTGAGGGCAGGGAATAATTCACCCCTCCACTTT
TRBJ2-7 TRBD2 NA TRBV11-1 CAKFGTSGSYEQYF TGTGCCAAATTCGGGACTAGCGGCTCCTACGAGCAGTACTTC
TRBJ1-1 TRBD1 NA TRBV7-9 CASRSRDRGPERDSAEAFF TGTGCCAGCAGATCCCGGGACAGGGGGCCGGAGCGGGATTCGGCTGAAGCTTTCTTT
TRBJ2-3 NA NA TRBV7-9 CASSLDGGASTDTQYF TGTGCCAGCAGCTTAGACGGCGGGGCGAGCACAGATACGCAGTATTTT
TRBJ1-1 NA NA TRBV25-1 CASQSGNMNTEAFF TGTGCCAGCCAATCCGGGAACATGAACACTGAAGCTTTCTTT
TRBJ2-1 NA NA TRBV6-4 CASKKSGHFSYNEQFF TGTGCCAGCAAAAAATCCGGACACTTCTCCTACAATGAGCAGTTCTTC
TRBJ1-4 TRBD1 NA TRBV30 CAWSGRDRTINEKLFF TGTGCCTGGAGCGGGAGGGACAGAACAATTAATGAAAAACTGTTTTTT
TRBJ1-4 NA NA TRBV18 CASSPLFTDEKLFF TGTGCCAGCTCACCACTTTTCACGGATGAAAAACTGTTTTTT
TRBJ2-7 TRBD1 NA TRBV7-2 CASSIRADRGYEQYF TGTGCCAGCAGCATTCGGGCGGACAGGGGCTACGAGCAGTACTTC
TRBJ1-1 NA NA TRBV19 CASSRRGVTEAFF TGTGCCAGTAGTAGACGCGGGGTCACTGAAGCTTTCTTT
TRBJ2-2 TRBD1 NA TRBV5-1 CASRSRQGAGELFF TGCGCCAGCAGATCCAGACAGGGGGCCGGGGAGCTGTTTTTT
TRBJ1-2 TRBD1 NA TRBV4-3 CASSQDRGTVYGYTF TGCGCCAGCAGCCAAGATCGAGGGACAGTCTATGGCTACACCTTC
TRBJ1-2 NA NA TRBV3-1/TRBV3-2 CASSQAENYGYTF TGTGCCAGCAGCCAAGCCGAGAACTATGGCTACACCTTC
TRBJ1-6 TRBD1 NA TRBV27 CASSLHRQGGDSPLHF TGTGCCAGCAGTTTACATAGACAGGGGGGGGATTCACCCCTCCACTTT
TRBJ1-2 NA NA TRBV11-2 CASSVGTTANYGYTF TGTGCCAGCAGCGTCGGGACAACGGCTAACTATGGCTACACCTTC
TRBJ2-5 NA NA TRBV4-3 CASSLNLAGRETQYF TGCGCCAGCAGCCTGAACCTGGCGGGCCGAGAGACCCAGTACTTC
TRBJ2-1 NA NA TRBV4-1 CASSLLAFNEQFF TGCGCCAGCAGCCTCCTAGCGTTTAATGAGCAGTTCTTC
TRBJ1-1 NA NA TRBV29-1 CSGGQSPMVEAFF TGCAGCGGAGGACAGTCCCCTATGGTTGAAGCTTTCTTT